The clone carrying this T cell receptor (beta chain) has a handful of counts. Its cognate antigen is unknown. The record originates from a study of T cell repertoires in cytomegalovirus infection. Study background: In public TCR beta signatures, there were indications of both CMV infection and matching HLA type. Findings and caveats of the study: Identification of carriers of CMV plus the relevant HLA was performed using cumulative public TCR beta family frequency. Clonotype analysis showed dominance of the ex vivo response by HLA-C-restricted CMV-specific TCR beta clonotypes.

TCRdb redid the calling of the reads with MiXCR, one entry per CDR3 protein. The top ten clones hold 11% to 15% of a sample with about 920,000 distinct CDR3 sequences, less than 40% of them seen once. The TCR comes from a human donor in good health (CMV status not recorded). Some clones in this sample may be carry-over from other donors' samples. Sequencing used cultured CD8+ T cells from PBMCs, obtained from culture after CMV antigen stimulation.

The CDR3 DNA reads TGTGCCAGCAGACGGGCCGGGACAGGGCCTTACAATGAGCAGTTCTTC. The encoded protein is CASRRAGTGPYNEQFF. This chain joins TRBV7-6 and TRBJ2-1; 9 bases map to TRBD1. Trimming took 6 bases from V and 4 from J; bases not matched to a gene: 10. The CDR3 is 16 residues long. Germline V gene data show CDR1 as SGHVS and CDR2 as FNYEAQ.